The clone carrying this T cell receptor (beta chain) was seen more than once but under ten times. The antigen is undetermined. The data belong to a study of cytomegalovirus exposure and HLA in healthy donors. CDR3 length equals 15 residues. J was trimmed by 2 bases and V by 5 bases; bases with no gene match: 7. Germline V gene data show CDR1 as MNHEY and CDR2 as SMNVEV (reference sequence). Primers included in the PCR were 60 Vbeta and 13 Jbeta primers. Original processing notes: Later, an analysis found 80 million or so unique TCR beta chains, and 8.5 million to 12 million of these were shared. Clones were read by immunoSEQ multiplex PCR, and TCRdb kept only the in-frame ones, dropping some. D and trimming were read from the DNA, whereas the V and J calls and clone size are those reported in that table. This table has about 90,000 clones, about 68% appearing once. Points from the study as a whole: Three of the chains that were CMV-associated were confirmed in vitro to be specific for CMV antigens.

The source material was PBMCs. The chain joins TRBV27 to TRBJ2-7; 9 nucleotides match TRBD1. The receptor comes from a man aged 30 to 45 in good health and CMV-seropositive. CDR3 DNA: TGTGCCAGCAGTCCCGGGACAGGGTTTACCTACGAGCAGTACTTC. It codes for CASSPGTGFTYEQYF.